Shown below are 10 T cell receptor beta chains from a single sample sequenced in a study of radiotherapy plus CTLA-4 blockade in lung cancer. TCRdb keeps only in-frame clones here, not all; method: immunoSEQ multiplex PCR. The table includes about 15,000 clones, approximately 75% detected once. The sequencing used peripheral blood, collected from a patient treated with radiotherapy plus ipilimumab. The receptors here all came from a human donor with non-small cell lung cancer whose response to radiotherapy plus ipilimumab could not be evaluated.

Only one count was recorded for this clone. This chain connects TRBV4-3 to TRBJ2-5; TRBD2 matches 11 bases. The CDR3 sequence is 15 residues long. Germline values: CDR1 LGHNA, CDR2 YSLEER. With V trimmed by 4 bases and J by 5 bases, 6 bases remained unmatched. The CDR3 coding sequence is TGCGCCAGCAGCCTACGACTAGCGGGGAGCGAGACCCAGTACTTC. Residues: CASSLRLAGSETQYF.

The rearrangement joins TRBV4-3 to TRBJ2-7; TRBD2 matches at 7 bases. CDR1 is LGHNA and CDR2 is YSLEER in the germline V gene. The CDR3 is 17 residues long. The junction had 12 bases not matched to a gene; V was cut back by 1 base and J by 3 bases. CDR3 DNA: TGCGCCAGCAGCCAAGTTGTGAAGGCGGGGGATCTCTACGAGCAGTACGTC. This translates into CASSQVVKAGDLYEQYV.

The chain links TRBV28 to TRBJ2-7; tentative D call: TRBD2 (7 bases). Trimming took 1 base from V and 1 from J, leaving 11 bases between them. The CDR3 sequence is 15 residues long. In germline, CDR1 is MDHEN, CDR2 SYDVKM. CDR3 in amino acids: CASSLFAGASYEQYV. CDR3 nucleotides: TGTGCCAGCAGTTTATTCGCGGGGGCATCCTACGAGCAGTACGTC.

This clone has a single count. The chain employs TRBV7-9 and TRBJ2-4; the D is unclear. V was trimmed by 5 bases and J by 0 bases, leaving 14 bases between them. In germline, CDR1 is SEHNR, CDR2 FQNEAQ (reference sequence). There are 16 residues in the CDR3. CDR3 in DNA: TGTGCCAGCAGCCCCCTACCCCAGGTAGCCAAAAACATTCAGTACTTC. Translating it yields CASSPLPQVAKNIQYF.

This chain connects TRBV4-3 to TRBJ1-6, with D uncertain. Germline CDR1 and CDR2: LGHNA and YSLEER. Between the trimmed V and J ends, which lost 1 base and 4 bases, there was a span of 5 bases. The CDR3 spans 14 residues. The CDR3 spells CASSQGQYNSPLHF. CDR3 coding DNA: TGCGCCAGCAGCCAAGGGCAGTATAATTCACCCCTCCACTTT.

This sequence joins TRBV2 and TRBJ1-6, with TRBD1 matching 8 bases. The CDR3 sequence is 14 residues long. V lost 6 bases and J lost 9; bases outside the gene matches: 7. Germline V gene sequence: CDR1 SNHLY, CDR2 FYNNEI. The CDR3 spells CASSPGTGASPLHF. The CDR3 DNA reads TGTGCCAGCAGCCCCGGGACAGGAGCTTCACCCCTCCACTTT.

V usage is TRBV19 and J usage is TRBJ1-1; D is ambiguous. Germline V gives CDR1 LNHDA, CDR2 SQIVND (reference sequence). V lost 6 bases, J lost 7 bases, and 15 bases lay in between. This CDR3 is 13 amino acids long. The CDR3 sequence: CASSDFRKYEAFF. CDR3 nucleotides: TGTGCCAGTAGCGACTTCCGTAAGTATGAAGCTTTCTTT.

V usage is TRBV5-1 and J usage is TRBJ2-3; D perhaps matches TRBD2 (7 bases). CDR3 length equals 17 residues. The ends were cut back, 0 bases at V and 2 bases at J, with 16 bases in the middle. Germline V gives CDR1 SGHRS, CDR2 YFSETQ. CDR3 amino acids: CASSLGFGRGATDTQYF. CDR3 nucleotide sequence: TGCGCCAGCAGCTTGGGGTTCGGCCGGGGGGCCACAGATACGCAGTATTTT.

This chain links TRBV6-5 with TRBJ2-3; TRBD1 matches at 8 bases. The V gene end was trimmed by 4 bases and the J gene end by 11 bases; junction bases not matched to a gene: 5. The CDR3 has 12 residues. Germline loops: CDR1 MNHEY, CDR2 SVGAGI. CDR3 coding DNA: TGTGCCAGCAGTTTGTCCGGACAGGGGCAGTATTTT. Translation gives CASSLSGQGQYF.

This clone has more than one count but fewer than ten. This sequence joins TRBV14 and TRBJ1-2; maybe TRBD1 (6 bases). Trimming removed 4 bases from V and 8 bases from J, with 11 bases in between. Germline-derived CDR1 and CDR2 are SGHDN and FVKESK. CDR3 length: 12 residues. The CDR3 spells CASSLTGRGYTF. CDR3 bases: TGTGCCAGCAGCCTGACAGGACGAGGCTACACCTTC.